This paragraph reports one T cell receptor (beta chain). Antigen unknown. This sample was taken from a study of CD4 T cells in relation to SARS-CoV-2 and coronaviruses. Turning to the study itself: ViraFEST: approximately 10-day antigen culture of PBMCs, then TCR beta CDR3 sequencing. The study's findings and limits: Samples before the pandemic and after infection were not matched within any donor.

Method: immunoSEQ multiplex PCR; TCRdb's copy keeps in-frame clones and lacks some. The data show approximately 24,000 clones, roughly 70% seen once. Per the germline V gene, CDR1 is ENHRY and CDR2 is SYGVKD. Trimming removed 3 bases at V and 0 bases at J, with 9 bases between. The CDR3 has 15 amino acids. The unexposed donors gave CD4+ T cells in 2011-2018, prior to COVID-19. CD4+ T cells were isolated from the cells after 10 days of culture. Testing used SARS-CoV-2 S/N and four cold-coronavirus spikes on unexposed-donor CD4+ T cells, cells permitting. On days 3 and 7, cultures got half fresh IL-2 medium.

The chain carries TRBV10-3 and TRBJ2-1; D is unclear. The receptor was derived from a human donor in good health. Sequencing was done on a sample of CD4+ T cells from PBMCs, cultured in vitro. CDR3 sequence reads: CAISDGRSSYNEQFF. The CDR3 region has the DNA TGTGCCATCAGTGATGGGCGGAGCTCCTACAATGAGCAGTTCTTC.